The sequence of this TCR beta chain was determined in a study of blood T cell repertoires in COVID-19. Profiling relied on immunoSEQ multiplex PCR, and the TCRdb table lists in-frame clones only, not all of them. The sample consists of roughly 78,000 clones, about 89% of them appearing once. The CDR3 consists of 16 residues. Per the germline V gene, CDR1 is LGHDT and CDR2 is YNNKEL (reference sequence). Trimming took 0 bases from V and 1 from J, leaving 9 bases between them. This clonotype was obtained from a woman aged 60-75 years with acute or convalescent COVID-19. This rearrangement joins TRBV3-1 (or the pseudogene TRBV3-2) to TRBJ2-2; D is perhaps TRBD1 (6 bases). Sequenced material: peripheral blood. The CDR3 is CASSQDDRMNTGELFF. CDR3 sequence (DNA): TGTGCCAGCAGCCAAGATGACAGGATGAACACCGGGGAGCTGTTTTTT.